This T cell receptor beta chain comes out of a study of blood T cell repertoires in COVID-19. Across the whole study: Spain, Italy and the United States supplied samples that represented acute and convalescent COVID-19.

In the study's own analysis: Counts of nucleated cells, estimated from reference gene primer amplification, were obtained. Some clones are missing from TCRdb's copy, which holds only in-frame ones; the method was immunoSEQ multiplex PCR. D and trimming come from the DNA, and the V and J calls and clone size come from that table. Among 50,000 to 55,000 clones, under 90% were seen once, and the ten largest hold around 10%. The V gene's germline CDR1 is SGHAT and CDR2 FQNNGV. V dropped 6 bases and J dropped 3 bases, with 16 bases sitting between them. The CDR3 spans 15 residues. Sequencing was carried out using peripheral blood. The sequence was obtained from an older man with COVID-19, enrolled during active disease. The chain is built from TRBV11-2 and TRBJ2-3; possibly TRBD1 for D (6 bases). This CDR3 reads CASRRTGSPTDTQYF. The CDR3 DNA reads TGTGCCAGCAGGCGTACAGGGAGTCCAACAGATACGCAGTATTTT.